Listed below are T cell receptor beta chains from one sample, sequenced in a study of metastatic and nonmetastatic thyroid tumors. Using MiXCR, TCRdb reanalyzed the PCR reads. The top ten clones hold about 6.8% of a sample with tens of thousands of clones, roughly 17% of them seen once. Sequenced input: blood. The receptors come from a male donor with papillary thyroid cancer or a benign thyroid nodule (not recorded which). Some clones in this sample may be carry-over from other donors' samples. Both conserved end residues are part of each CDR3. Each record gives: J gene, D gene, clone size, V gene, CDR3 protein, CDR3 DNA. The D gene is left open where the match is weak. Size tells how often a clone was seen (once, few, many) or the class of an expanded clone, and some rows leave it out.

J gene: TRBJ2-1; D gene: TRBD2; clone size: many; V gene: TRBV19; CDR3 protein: CASSTWTSGNYNEQFF; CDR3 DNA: TGTGCCAGTAGTACTTGGACTAGCGGAAACTACAATGAGCAGTTCTTC
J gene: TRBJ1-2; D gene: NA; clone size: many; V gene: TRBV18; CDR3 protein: CASSLRGPTDYGYTF; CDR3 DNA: TGTGCCAGCTCCCTCCGAGGCCCGACTGACTATGGCTACACCTTC
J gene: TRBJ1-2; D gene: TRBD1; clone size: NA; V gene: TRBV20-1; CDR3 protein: CSARDRAKLGYTF; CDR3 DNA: TGCAGTGCTAGGGACAGGGCAAAACTTGGCTACACCTTC
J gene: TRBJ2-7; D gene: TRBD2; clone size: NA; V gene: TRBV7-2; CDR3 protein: CASSFQAGGEEQYF; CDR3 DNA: TGTGCCAGCAGCTTTCAAGCGGGAGGTGAGGAGCAGTACTTC
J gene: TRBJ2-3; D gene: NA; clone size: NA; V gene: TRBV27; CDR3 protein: CATRLSGETGTSTNTQYF; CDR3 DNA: TGTGCCACCAGACTCTCGGGGGAGACAGGAACTAGCACAAATACGCAGTATTTT
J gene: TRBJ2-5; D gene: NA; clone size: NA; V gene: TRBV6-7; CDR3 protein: CASIYSHEQETQYF; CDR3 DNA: TGTGCCAGCATTTACTCGCATGAACAAGAGACCCAGTACTTC
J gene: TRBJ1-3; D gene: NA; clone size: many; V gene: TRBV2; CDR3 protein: CASSSSQPGNTIYF; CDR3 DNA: TGTGCCAGCAGTTCCAGTCAGCCTGGAAACACCATATATTTT
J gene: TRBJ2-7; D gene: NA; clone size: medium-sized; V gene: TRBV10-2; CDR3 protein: CASSLGSSYEQYF; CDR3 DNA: TGCGCCAGCAGTTTGGGGAGCTCCTACGAGCAGTACTTC
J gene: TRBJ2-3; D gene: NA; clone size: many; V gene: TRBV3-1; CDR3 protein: CASSQNTDTQYF; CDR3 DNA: TGTGCCAGCAGCCAAAACACAGATACGCAGTATTTT
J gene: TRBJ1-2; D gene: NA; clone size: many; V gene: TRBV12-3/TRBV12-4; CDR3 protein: CASSLGQGPWGYTF; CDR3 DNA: TGTGCCAGCAGTTTGGGGCAGGGTCCGTGGGGCTACACCTTC
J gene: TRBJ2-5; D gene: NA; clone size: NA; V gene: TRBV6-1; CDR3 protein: CASRTDSWGETQYF; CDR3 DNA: TGTGCCAGCAGGACTGACAGCTGGGGAGAGACCCAGTACTTC
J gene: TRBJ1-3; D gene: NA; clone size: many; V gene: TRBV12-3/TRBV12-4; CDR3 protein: CASSPDTFPGNTIYF; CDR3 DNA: TGTGCCAGCAGCCCCGACACTTTCCCTGGAAACACCATATATTTT
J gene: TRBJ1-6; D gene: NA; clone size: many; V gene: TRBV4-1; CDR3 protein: CASSHTTGQTPHHSPLHF; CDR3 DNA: TGCGCCAGCAGCCACACGACAGGTCAAACCCCCCATCATTCACCCCTCCACTTT
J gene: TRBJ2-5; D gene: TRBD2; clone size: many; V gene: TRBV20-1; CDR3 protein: CSASYSGGMQETQYF; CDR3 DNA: TGCAGTGCTAGTTATAGCGGGGGTATGCAAGAGACCCAGTACTTC
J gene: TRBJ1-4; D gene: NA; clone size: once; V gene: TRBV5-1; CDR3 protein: CASSLGTSTNEKLFF; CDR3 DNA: TGCGCCAGCAGCTTAGGGACATCAACTAATGAAAAACTGTTTTTT
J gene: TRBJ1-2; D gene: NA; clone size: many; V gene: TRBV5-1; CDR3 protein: CASSSTTERYGYTF; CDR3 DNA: TGCGCCAGCAGCTCAACGACAGAACGATATGGCTACACCTTC
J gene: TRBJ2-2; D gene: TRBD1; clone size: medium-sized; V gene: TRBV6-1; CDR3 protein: CASREPGTENTGELFF; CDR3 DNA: TGTGCCAGCCGCGAACCCGGGACAGAGAACACCGGGGAGCTGTTTTTT
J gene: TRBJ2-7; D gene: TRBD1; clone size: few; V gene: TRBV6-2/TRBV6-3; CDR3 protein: CASRRVGTGTYEQYF; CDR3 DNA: TGTGCCAGCAGGCGGGTGGGGACAGGGACCTACGAGCAGTACTTC
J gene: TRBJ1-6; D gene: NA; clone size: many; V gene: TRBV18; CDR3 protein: CASSPSRDNSPLHF; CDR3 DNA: TGTGCCAGCTCACCATCCAGGGATAATTCACCCCTCCACTTT
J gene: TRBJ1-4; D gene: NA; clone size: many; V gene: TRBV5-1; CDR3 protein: CASSLSGITNEKLFF; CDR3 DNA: TGCGCCAGCAGCTTGTCGGGGATAACTAATGAAAAACTGTTTTTT
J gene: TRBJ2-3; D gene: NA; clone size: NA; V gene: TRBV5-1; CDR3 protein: CASIKESTYTQYF; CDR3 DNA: TGCGCCAGCATCAAAGAAAGCACATATACGCAGTATTTT
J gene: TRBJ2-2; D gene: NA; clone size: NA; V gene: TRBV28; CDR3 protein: CASSSRETGELFF; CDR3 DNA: TGTGCCAGCAGTTCCAGGGAGACCGGGGAGCTGTTTTTT
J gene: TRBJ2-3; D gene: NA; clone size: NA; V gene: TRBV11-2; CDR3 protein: CASSLGVVGSDTQYF; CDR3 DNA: TGTGCCAGCAGCTTGGGCGTAGTGGGGTCAGATACGCAGTATTTC
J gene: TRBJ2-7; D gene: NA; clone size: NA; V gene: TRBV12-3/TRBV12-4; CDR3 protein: CASRDGNNDEQYF; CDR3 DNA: TGTGCCAGCAGGGACGGGAATAACGACGAGCAGTACTTC
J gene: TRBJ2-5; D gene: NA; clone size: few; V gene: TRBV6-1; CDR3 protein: CASSRAGAETQYF; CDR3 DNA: TGTGCCAGCTCAAGGGCTGGAGCAGAGACCCAGTACTTC
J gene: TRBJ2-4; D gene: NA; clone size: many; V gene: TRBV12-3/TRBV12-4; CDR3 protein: CASSLEGNIQYF; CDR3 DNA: TGTGCCAGCAGTTTGGAGGGAAACATTCAGTACTTC
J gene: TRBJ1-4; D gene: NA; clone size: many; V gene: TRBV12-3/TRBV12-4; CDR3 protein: CASSGQSEKLFF; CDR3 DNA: TGTGCCAGCAGTGGACAGAGTGAAAAACTGTTTTTT
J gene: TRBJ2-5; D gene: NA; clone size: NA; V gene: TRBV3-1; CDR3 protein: CASIQVVPVGEETQYF; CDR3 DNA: TGTGCCAGCATCCAGGTTGTACCGGTAGGGGAAGAGACCCAGTACTTC
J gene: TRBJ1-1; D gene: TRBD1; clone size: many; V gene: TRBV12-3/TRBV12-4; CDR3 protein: CASSFRQGDTEAFF; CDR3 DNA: TGTGCCAGCAGTTTTCGACAGGGTGACACTGAAGCTTTCTTT
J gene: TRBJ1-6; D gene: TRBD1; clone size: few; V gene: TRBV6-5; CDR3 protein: CASSYSPWTGNPLHF; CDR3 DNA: TGTGCCAGCAGTTACTCCCCCTGGACAGGCAATCCCCTCCACTTT
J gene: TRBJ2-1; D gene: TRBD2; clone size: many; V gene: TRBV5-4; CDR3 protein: CASSLGTSGTSYNEQFF; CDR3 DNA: TGTGCCAGCAGCTTAGGGACTAGCGGGACCTCCTACAATGAGCAGTTCTTC
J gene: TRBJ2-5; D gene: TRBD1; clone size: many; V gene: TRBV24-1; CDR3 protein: CATSGDSQETQYF; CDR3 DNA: TGTGCCACCAGTGGGGACAGCCAAGAGACCCAGTACTTC
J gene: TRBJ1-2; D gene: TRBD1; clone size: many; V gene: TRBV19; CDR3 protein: CASSGPDRANLRTNYGYTF; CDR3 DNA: TGTGCCAGTAGTGGACCGGACAGGGCCAATCTCAGGACCAACTATGGCTACACCTTC
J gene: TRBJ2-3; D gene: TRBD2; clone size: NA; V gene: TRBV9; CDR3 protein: CASSRLAGGRTDTQYF; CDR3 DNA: TGTGCCAGCAGCAGACTAGCGGGAGGCCGCACAGATACGCAGTATTTT
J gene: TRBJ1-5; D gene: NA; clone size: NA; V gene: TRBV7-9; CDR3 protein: CASSFCGPPNQPQHF; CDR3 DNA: TGTGCCAGCAGCTTTTGCGGTCCCCCCAATCAGCCCCAGCATTTT
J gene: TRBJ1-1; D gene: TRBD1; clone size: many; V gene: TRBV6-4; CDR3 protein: CASSTDRVTNTEAFF; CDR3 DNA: TGTGCCAGCAGTACGGACAGGGTAACGAACACTGAAGCTTTCTTT
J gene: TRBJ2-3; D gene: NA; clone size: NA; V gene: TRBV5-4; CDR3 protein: CASRRDLSTDTQYF; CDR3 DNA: TGTGCCAGCAGACGGGACCTTAGCACAGATACGCAGTATTTT
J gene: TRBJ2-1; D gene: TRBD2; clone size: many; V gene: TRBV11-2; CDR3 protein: CASSLDLVAGNEQFF; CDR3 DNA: TGTGCCAGCAGCTTAGATTTGGTAGCGGGCAATGAGCAGTTCTTC
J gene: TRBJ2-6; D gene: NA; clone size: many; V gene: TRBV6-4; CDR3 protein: CASSDSGSGANVLTF; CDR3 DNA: TGTGCCAGCAGTGACTCAGGGTCTGGGGCCAACGTCCTGACTTTC
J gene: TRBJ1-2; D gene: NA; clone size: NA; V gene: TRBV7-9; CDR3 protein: CASSLGGGVGYGYTF; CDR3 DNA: TGTGCCAGCAGCTTAGGCGGGGGTGTTGGCTATGGCTACACCTTC
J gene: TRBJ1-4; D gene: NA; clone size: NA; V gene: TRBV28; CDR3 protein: CASSTGRENEKLFF; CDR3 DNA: TGTGCCAGCAGTACGGGGAGGGAGAATGAAAAACTGTTTTTT
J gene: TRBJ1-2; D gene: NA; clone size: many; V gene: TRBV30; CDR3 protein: CAWTLNRDYGYTF; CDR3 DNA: TGTGCCTGGACTTTGAACAGGGACTATGGCTACACCTTC
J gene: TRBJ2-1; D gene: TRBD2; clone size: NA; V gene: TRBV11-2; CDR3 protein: CASSSLLADTDNEQFF; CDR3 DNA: TGTGCCAGCAGCTCCCTACTAGCGGATACGGACAATGAGCAGTTCTTC
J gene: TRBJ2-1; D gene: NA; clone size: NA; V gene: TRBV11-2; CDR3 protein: CASSRLGVNNEQFF; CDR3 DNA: TGTGCCAGCAGCAGGTTGGGTGTTAACAATGAGCAGTTCTTC
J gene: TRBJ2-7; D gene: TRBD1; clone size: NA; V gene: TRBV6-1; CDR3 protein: CASSRDRGSGEQYF; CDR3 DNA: TGTGCCAGCAGCAGGGACAGGGGGTCGGGTGAGCAGTACTTC